The 6 T cell receptor beta chains in this list originate from one sample, sequenced in a study of cytomegalovirus exposure and HLA in healthy donors. Both 60 Vbeta primers and 13 Jbeta primers went into the PCR. Generated by immunoSEQ multiplex PCR, the TCRdb table keeps only in-frame clones and is missing some. The sample has some 110,000 clones, roughly 15% seen once; the top ten hold roughly 0.89%. Sequenced input: PBMCs. These receptors were obtained from a female donor in good health and CMV-seronegative.

This rearrangement joins TRBV9 to TRBJ2-3; 12 nucleotides line up with TRBD2. This CDR3 contains 15 residues. Per germline, CDR1 SGDLS and CDR2 YYNGEE. Unmatched junction bases numbered 2, after V lost 0 bases and J lost 6 bases. CDR3 nucleotide sequence: TGTGCCAGCAGCGTAGGCACTAGCGGGGGGGATACGCAGTATTTT. It codes for CASSVGTSGGDTQYF.

This clone was counted only a few times. This chain connects TRBV7-8 to TRBJ2-5; 7 positions match TRBD1. This CDR3 contains 15 residues. CDR1 SGHVS and CDR2 FQNEAQ come from the germline V gene. With 1 base clipped from V and 1 base from J, the junction kept 3 bases outside the gene matches. The CDR3 DNA is TGTGCCAGCAGCTTAGGAGGGACAGTCCAAGAGACCCAGTACTTC. Protein sequence: CASSLGGTVQETQYF.

Only a few counts were recorded for this clone. This chain connects TRBV27 to TRBJ1-6; tentatively, D is TRBD1 (5 bases). V was pared by 3 bases and J by 14 bases, with 11 bases between. Germline V gene data show CDR1 as MNHEY and CDR2 as SMNVEV (reference sequence). The length of the CDR3 is 12 residues. This chain's CDR3 is CASSFPGSALHF. The CDR3, as DNA: TGTGCCAGCAGTTTCCCAGGGTCAGCCCTCCACTTT.

V is TRBV5-1 and J is TRBJ2-3; 15 bases are a match to TRBD2. V gave up 7 bases and J gave up 0 bases; unmatched junction bases: 0. Germline lookup yields CDR1 SGHRS and CDR2 YFSETQ. The CDR3 covers 15 residues. CDR3 amino acids: CASGLAGGSTDTQYF. Here the CDR3 DNA reads TGCGCCAGCGGACTAGCGGGGGGGAGCACAGATACGCAGTATTTT.

J is TRBJ2-5 and V is TRBV5-4, with 14 positions matching TRBD2. The CDR3 loop spans 17 amino acids. The V segment lost 5 bases and the J segment 5 bases; nucleotides outside the gene matches: 11. Germline lookup yields CDR1 SGHNT and CDR2 YYREEE (reference sequence). This chain's CDR3 is CASRPAPTSGRAETQYF. CDR3 in DNA: TGTGCCAGCAGGCCGGCTCCGACTAGCGGGAGGGCCGAGACCCAGTACTTC.

V and J are TRBV2 and TRBJ2-1; D is undetermined. The CDR3 extends over 13 amino acids. The ends were cut back, 2 bases at V and 5 bases at J, with 7 bases in the middle. CDR1 is SNHLY and CDR2 is FYNNEI in the germline V gene. The CDR3 reads CASSENSDNEQFF. Written as DNA, the CDR3 is TGTGCCAGCAGTGAAAACAGTGACAATGAGCAGTTCTTC.